This TCR beta chain was obtained from a study of Ad26.COV2.S vaccination and SARS-CoV-2 variants. Treatment: 15 to 20 received Ad26.COV2.S at low or high dose, single or two shots; 5 received placebo; per-sample allocation not given. Sampling was done on day 63 after the first vaccine or placebo injection. This Boston cohort included adults aged 18-55 years. This CDR3 has 15 residues. J lost 5 bases, V lost 4 bases, and 7 bases had no gene match. CDR1 is LGHNA and CDR2 is YNFKEQ in the germline V gene. Worth noting for this clone: The antigen remains undetermined.

TCRdb's copy holds only in-frame clones and misses some; the assay was immunoSEQ multiplex PCR. The table lists about 450,000 clones, about 91% of them singletons. Study-level findings and limits: The placebo group had lower spike-specific TCR breadth than the vaccine recipients did. After vaccination, substantial breadth of spike-specific CD8+ and CD4+ responses was reported. TCR breadth and depth analyses may have underestimated total T cell responses.

The chain employs TRBV4-2 and TRBJ1-4; TRBD1 matches at 7 bases. Source: peripheral blood, taken in a trial of Ad26.COV2.S vaccine versus placebo. The sequence was obtained from a person between 18 and 60 years old who received the Ad26.COV2.S COVID-19 vaccine or a placebo. CDR3 residues: CASSPRQGENEKLFF. Here the CDR3 DNA reads TGTGCCAGCAGCCCGCGTCAGGGGGAGAATGAAAAACTGTTTTTT.